The 7 T cell receptor beta chains below were found in one sample sequenced in a study of lymphopenia after photon versus proton radiotherapy. Sequenced by immunoSEQ multiplex PCR; TCRdb stores in-frame clones only, minus some. The table lists fewer than 35,000 clones, approximately 89% of them singletons, with 6.5% to 8% in the top ten. Here the sequenced sample was peripheral blood, taken from a patient treated with proton-based radiotherapy. The receptors were sampled from a woman in her seventies with pancreatic cancer. Some clones in this sample may be carry-over from other donors' samples.

This clone was picked up a small number of times. The chain has TRBV9 and TRBJ1-6; tentative D call: TRBD1 (6 bases). The length of the CDR3 is 13 residues. V was pared by 0 bases and J by 13 bases, with 11 bases between. In germline, CDR1 is SGDLS, CDR2 YYNGEE. Here the CDR3 DNA reads TGTGCCAGCAGCGTAGAGGGGGAGCCCCCCCTCCACTTT. Amino acid sequence: CASSVEGEPPLHF.

The chain is built from TRBV6-1 and TRBJ1-1, with D possibly TRBD1 on 6 matching bases. This CDR3 is 13 amino acids long. Deletions cut 6 bases from V and 5 bases from J, with 13 bases between. Germline assignment: CDR1 MNHNS and CDR2 SASEGT. In DNA form, the CDR3 reads TGTGCCAGCAGGTTAACAGGGAGAACTGAAGCTTTCTTT. It encodes CASRLTGRTEAFF.

The rearrangement uses TRBV10-3 and TRBJ2-1; 9 nucleotides agree with TRBD2. The CDR3 spans 16 residues. The V gene's germline CDR1 is ENHRY and CDR2 SYGVKD. V dropped 2 bases and J dropped 1; count of bases not matched to a gene: 3. The CDR3 DNA sequence: TGTGCCATCAGTGAGGTAGCGGGAGTTTCCTACAATGAGCAGTTCTTC. It codes for CAISEVAGVSYNEQFF.

This clone occurred a few times. The chain couples TRBV2 to TRBJ1-5, with a tentative D call TRBD1 (5 bases). CDR1 and CDR2 (germline): SNHLY, FYNNEI. The CDR3 length is 13 residues. Trimming took 3 bases from V and 2 from J, leaving 5 bases between them. CDR3 in DNA: TGTGCCAGCAGTGAGGGGGGCAATCAGCCCCAGCATTTT. It translates to CASSEGGNQPQHF.

In this sample, this clone turned up once. V gene TRBV2 combines with J gene TRBJ2-1; possibly TRBD2 for D (6 bases). Between the trimmed V and J ends, which lost 4 bases and 10 bases, there was a span of 11 bases. The CDR3 has 12 amino acids. Germline CDR1 reads SNHLY; CDR2 reads FYNNEI. This chain's CDR3 is CASSAGLGEQFF. DNA for the CDR3: TGTGCCAGCAGTGCGGGACTGGGCGAGCAGTTCTTC.

The J gene is TRBJ1-3, the V gene TRBV7-9; D unclear. CDR1 and CDR2 from the germline V gene are SEHNR and FQNEAQ (reference sequence). This CDR3 contains 14 residues. The germline V and J ends were trimmed by 1 base and 5 bases, with 9 bases remaining between them. CDR3 amino acids: CASSLGGARNTIYF. CDR3 DNA sequence: TGTGCCAGCAGCTTAGGTGGTGCGAGAAACACCATATATTTT.

This rearrangement joins TRBV28 to TRBJ1-1; D perhaps matches TRBD1 (6 bases). Trimming took 4 bases from V and 4 from J, leaving 7 bases between them. The CDR3 length is 12 residues. The germline CDR1 and CDR2 sequences are MDHEN and SYDVKM. The CDR3 region has the DNA TGTGCCAGCAGTTGGGGGCGCACTGAAGCTTTCTTT. It translates to CASSWGRTEAFF.